These 16 T cell receptor beta chains were all obtained from the same sample, sequenced in a study of Tregs in tolerant kidney transplant recipients. Using immunoSEQ multiplex PCR, the repertoire was profiled, and TCRdb retains in-frame clones only, with some absent. The sample holds some 62,000 clones; under 98% are singletons and the top ten take 0.34%. The sequences come from Tregs from blood, collected before the transplant. The receptors stem from a human donor who received a combined kidney and bone marrow transplant.

The chain joins TRBV19 to TRBJ1-1, with TRBD1 identical over 7 bases. The length of the CDR3 is 13 residues. Germline CDR1 reads LNHDA; CDR2 reads SQIVND (reference sequence). V dropped 6 bases and J dropped 1; count of bases not matched to a gene: 2. As DNA, the CDR3 is TGTGCCAGTAGCGACAGGGAGAACACTGAAGCTTTCTTT. It encodes CASSDRENTEAFF.

The chain combines TRBV27 with TRBJ1-2; tentatively, D is TRBD1 (5 bases). The CDR3 totals 13 residues. Germline CDR1 MNHEY, CDR2 SMNVEV (reference sequence). V was clipped by 6 bases and J by 6 bases, with 14 bases between them. CDR3 sequence reads: CASSLTGSHGYTF. The CDR3 bases are TGTGCCAGCAGCCTCACAGGTTCCCATGGCTACACCTTC.

This chain joins TRBV5-1 and TRBJ2-2, with TRBD2 as a possible D gene (5 bases). Trimming pared 4 bases from V and 8 bases from J, leaving 15 bases between. Germline lookup yields CDR1 SGHRS and CDR2 YFSETQ. This CDR3 comprises 14 residues. The CDR3 spells CASSPGLHSGELFF. The CDR3 DNA is TGCGCCAGCAGCCCTGGACTTCATTCAGGGGAGCTGTTTTTT.

This clone was picked up one time. The genes are TRBV4-2 and TRBJ2-7, with 8 bases identical to TRBD1. The CDR3 length is 15 residues. CDR1 is LGHNA and CDR2 is YNFKEQ in the germline V gene. Trimming cost V 4 bases and J 4 bases; bases outside gene matches: 9. The CDR3 DNA reads as TGTGCCAGCAGCCTGAGGACAGGGATAGGTTACGAGCAGTACTTC. It encodes CASSLRTGIGYEQYF.

The rearrangement uses TRBV9 and TRBJ1-2; 8 positions agree with TRBD1. The V gene's germline CDR1 is SGDLS and CDR2 YYNGEE. The CDR3 consists of 14 residues. The V gene end was trimmed by 0 bases and the J gene end by 8 bases; junction bases not matched to a gene: 6. The CDR3 sequence is CASSVAARGLGYTF. DNA for the CDR3: TGTGCCAGCAGCGTAGCCGCCAGGGGGCTCGGCTACACCTTC.

The rearrangement links TRBV13 to TRBJ2-7, with 8 bases fitting TRBD1. V shed 7 bases and J 3 bases; nucleotides not matched to a gene: 2. The germline V gene encodes CDR1 PRHDT and CDR2 FYEKMQ (reference sequence). The CDR3 has 12 amino acids. CDR3 protein: CASTTGGYEQYF. In nucleotides, the CDR3 is TGTGCCAGCACCACAGGGGGCTACGAGCAGTACTTC.

V and J are TRBV5-8 and TRBJ2-2; D is possibly TRBD2 (7 bases). Per the germline V gene, CDR1 is SGHTS and CDR2 is YDEGEE. This CDR3 region has 16 residues. Trimming took 3 bases from V and 3 from J, leaving 15 bases between them. The CDR3 reads CASSSMAGADTGELFF. CDR3 DNA sequence: TGTGCCAGCAGCTCAATGGCGGGGGCGGACACCGGGGAGCTGTTTTTT.

The V gene is TRBV19, the J gene TRBJ2-5; D gene uncertain. The CDR3 contains 13 residues. The V and J ends lost 4 bases and 5 bases respectively, with 11 bases between them. Germline assignment: CDR1 LNHDA and CDR2 SQIVND (reference sequence). For the CDR3, the DNA is TGTGCCAGTAGTACAACCTCGAGGGAGACCCAGTACTTC. Its translation is CASSTTSRETQYF.

This chain joins TRBV4-1 and TRBJ2-7; D perhaps matches TRBD1 (5 bases). Germline-derived CDR1 and CDR2 are MGHRA and YSYEKL. This CDR3 spans 16 amino acids. V was pared by 0 bases and J by 2 bases, with 14 bases between. The CDR3 protein is CASSQDLAREAYEQYF. DNA for the CDR3: TGCGCCAGCAGCCAAGATTTAGCCAGGGAAGCCTACGAGCAGTACTTC.

The rearrangement uses TRBV5-1 and TRBJ1-6; 7 nucleotides agree with TRBD1. The V and J ends lost 4 bases and 5 bases, in that order; junction bases with no gene match: 6. This CDR3 is built from 15 residues. Germline values: CDR1 SGHRS, CDR2 YFSETQ. Here the CDR3 reads CASSRGQRDNSPLHF. The DNA of the CDR3 is TGCGCCAGCAGCAGGGGACAGAGAGATAATTCACCCCTCCACTTT.

The rearrangement joins TRBV5-1 to TRBJ2-7; no firm D call. This CDR3 comprises 12 residues. V lost 0 bases, J lost 5 bases, and 6 bases lay in between. From germline, CDR1 is SGHRS and CDR2 YFSETQ. The CDR3 loop reads CASSLDSHEQYF. For the CDR3, the DNA is TGCGCCAGCAGCTTGGACAGCCACGAGCAGTACTTC.

The V and J genes are TRBV19 and TRBJ1-5; 7 bases are shared with TRBD1. The V gene's germline CDR1 is LNHDA and CDR2 SQIVND (reference sequence). This CDR3 spans 15 amino acids. J was trimmed by 1 base and V by 8 bases; bases with no gene match: 8. The CDR3 here is CASRTGRESNQPQHF. The CDR3 DNA sequence: TGTGCCAGTCGGACAGGCCGAGAGAGCAATCAGCCCCAGCATTTT.

This chain uses TRBV4-1 with TRBJ1-3; D is uncertain. The CDR3 is made up of 14 amino acids. Germline CDR1 and CDR2: MGHRA and YSYEKL. The ends were cut back, 3 bases at V and 4 bases at J, with 10 bases in the middle. CDR3 bases: TGCGCCAGCAGCCACCCCGGTAGAGGAAACACCATATATTTT. It specifies CASSHPGRGNTIYF.

This chain links TRBV27 with TRBJ1-6; 9 positions match TRBD1. This CDR3 spans 15 amino acids. V lost 4 bases and J lost 8; bases outside the gene matches: 6. The V gene's germline CDR1 is MNHEY and CDR2 SMNVEV (reference sequence). As DNA, the CDR3 is TGTGCCAGCAGTTCCGGGACAGGGTCTTATTCACCCCTCCACTTT. The encoded protein is CASSSGTGSYSPLHF.

The rearrangement uses TRBV5-5 and TRBJ1-1; the match to TRBD1 covers 7 bases. Germline CDR1 SGHKS, CDR2 YYEKEE (reference sequence). After removal of 6 bases from V and 4 bases from J, the junction contained 9 bases not matched to a gene. CDR3 length: 14 residues. The CDR3 protein is CASNKRQGGTEAFF. CDR3 bases: TGTGCCAGCAACAAACGTCAGGGGGGCACTGAAGCTTTCTTT. The full variable domain, completed using reference TRBV5-5 and TRBJ1-1, is DAGVTQSPTHLIKTRGQQVTLRCSPISGHKSVSWYQQVLGQGPQFIFQYYEKEERGRGNFPDRFSARQFPNYSSELNVNALLLGDSALYLCASNKRQGGTEAFFGQGTRLTVV.

The chain is built from TRBV19 and TRBJ1-5; TRBD1 matches at 9 bases. Trimming removed 6 bases from V and 9 bases from J; junction bases left unmatched: 12. Germline V gene data show CDR1 as LNHDA and CDR2 as SQIVND (reference sequence). This CDR3 has 15 residues. The CDR3 nucleotides read TGTGCCAGTAGCCCTTGGACAGGGGTCTCCAGGCCCCAGCATTTT. Protein: CASSPWTGVSRPQHF.